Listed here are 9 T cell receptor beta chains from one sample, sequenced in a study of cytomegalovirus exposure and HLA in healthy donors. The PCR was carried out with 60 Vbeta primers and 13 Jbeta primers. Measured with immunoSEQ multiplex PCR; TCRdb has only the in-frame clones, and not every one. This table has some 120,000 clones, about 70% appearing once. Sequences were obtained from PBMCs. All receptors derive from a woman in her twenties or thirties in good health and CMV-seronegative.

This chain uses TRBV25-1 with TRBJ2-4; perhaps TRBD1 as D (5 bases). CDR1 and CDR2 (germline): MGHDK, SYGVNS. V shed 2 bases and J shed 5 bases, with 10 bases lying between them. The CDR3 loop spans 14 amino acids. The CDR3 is CASSEPGWENIQYF. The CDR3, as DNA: TGTGCCAGCAGTGAACCAGGGTGGGAAAACATTCAGTACTTC.

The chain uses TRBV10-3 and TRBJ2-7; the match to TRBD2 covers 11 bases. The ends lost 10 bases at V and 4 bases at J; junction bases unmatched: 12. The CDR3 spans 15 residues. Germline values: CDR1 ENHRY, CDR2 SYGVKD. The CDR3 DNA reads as TGTGCCACCCTGCCGACTAGCGGGATACATTACGAGCAGTACTTC. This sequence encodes CATLPTSGIHYEQYF.

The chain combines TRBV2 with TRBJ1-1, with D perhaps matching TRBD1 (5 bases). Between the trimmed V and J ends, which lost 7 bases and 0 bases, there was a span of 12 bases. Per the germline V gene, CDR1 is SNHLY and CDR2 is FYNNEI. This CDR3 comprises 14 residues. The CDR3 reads CASKGEKMNTEAFF. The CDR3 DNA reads TGTGCCAGCAAAGGGGAAAAGATGAACACTGAAGCTTTCTTT.

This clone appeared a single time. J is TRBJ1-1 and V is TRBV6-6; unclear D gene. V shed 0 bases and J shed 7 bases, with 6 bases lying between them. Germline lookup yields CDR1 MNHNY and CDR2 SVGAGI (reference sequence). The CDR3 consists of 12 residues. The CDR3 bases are TGTGCCAGCAGTTACTCCCGGAGTGAAGCTTTCTTT. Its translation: CASSYSRSEAFF.

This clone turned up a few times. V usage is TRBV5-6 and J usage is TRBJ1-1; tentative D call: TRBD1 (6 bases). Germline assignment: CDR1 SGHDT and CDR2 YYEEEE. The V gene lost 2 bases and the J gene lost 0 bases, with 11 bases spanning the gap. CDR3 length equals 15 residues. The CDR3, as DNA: TGTGCCAGCAGCTTTTGGACAGTTATGAACACTGAAGCTTTCTTT. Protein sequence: CASSFWTVMNTEAFF.

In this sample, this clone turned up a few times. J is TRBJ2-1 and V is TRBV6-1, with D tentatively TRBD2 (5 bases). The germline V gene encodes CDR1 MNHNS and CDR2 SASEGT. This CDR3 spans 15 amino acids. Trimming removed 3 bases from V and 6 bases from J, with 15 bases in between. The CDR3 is CASSDSRLNFNEQFF. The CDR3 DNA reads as TGTGCCAGCAGTGATTCCCGACTAAATTTCAATGAGCAGTTCTTC.

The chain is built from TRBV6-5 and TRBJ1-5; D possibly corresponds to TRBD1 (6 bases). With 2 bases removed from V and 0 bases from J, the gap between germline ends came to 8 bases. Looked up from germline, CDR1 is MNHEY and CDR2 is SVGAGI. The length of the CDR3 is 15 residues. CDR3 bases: TGTGCCAGCAGTTACGACAGGACTAGCAATCAGCCCCAGCATTTT. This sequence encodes CASSYDRTSNQPQHF.

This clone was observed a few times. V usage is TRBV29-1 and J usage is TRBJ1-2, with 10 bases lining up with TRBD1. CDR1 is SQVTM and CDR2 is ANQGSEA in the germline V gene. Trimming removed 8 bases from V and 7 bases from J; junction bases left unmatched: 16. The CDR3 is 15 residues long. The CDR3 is CSFRGTGVSTGGYTF. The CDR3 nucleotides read TGCAGCTTTAGAGGGACAGGGGTATCAACCGGTGGCTACACCTTC.

The CDR3 coding sequence is TGTGCCAGCAGCTTAGGCAGGGGGCCTAATCAGCCCCAGCATTTT. This encodes CASSLGRGPNQPQHF. The gene calls are TRBV7-8 and TRBJ1-5, with 8 bases matching TRBD1. CDR1 and CDR2 from the germline V gene are SGHVS and FQNEAQ. With V trimmed by 1 base and J by 4 bases, 3 bases remained unmatched. The CDR3 contains 15 residues.